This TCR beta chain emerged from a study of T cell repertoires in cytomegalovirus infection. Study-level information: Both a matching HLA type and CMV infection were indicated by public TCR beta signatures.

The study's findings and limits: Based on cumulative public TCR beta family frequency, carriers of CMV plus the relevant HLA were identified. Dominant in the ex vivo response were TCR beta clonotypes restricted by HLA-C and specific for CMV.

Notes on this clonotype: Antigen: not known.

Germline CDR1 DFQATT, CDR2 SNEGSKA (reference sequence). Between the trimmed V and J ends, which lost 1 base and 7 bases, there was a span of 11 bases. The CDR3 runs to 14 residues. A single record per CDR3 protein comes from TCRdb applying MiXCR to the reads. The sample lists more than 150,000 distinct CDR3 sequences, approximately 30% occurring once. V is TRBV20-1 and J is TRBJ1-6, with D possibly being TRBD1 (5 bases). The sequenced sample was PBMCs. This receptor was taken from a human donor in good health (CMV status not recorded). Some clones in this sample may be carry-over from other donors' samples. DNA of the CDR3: TGCAGTGCTAGAGTCGACAGTAAGAATTCACCCCTCCACTTT. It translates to CSARVDSKNSPLHF.